This T cell receptor beta chain was recovered during a study of shared clonotypes between healthy human individuals. Sequenced by immunoSEQ multiplex PCR; TCRdb stores in-frame clones only, minus some. This table holds about 1.1 million clones, roughly 74% found once. With 4 bases removed from V and 4 bases from J, the gap between germline ends came to 21 bases. Germline V lookup: CDR1 SGHNT, CDR2 YYREEE (reference sequence). The CDR3 runs to 16 residues. The rearrangement uses TRBV5-4 and TRBJ2-7; a possible D gene is TRBD2 (6 bases). The origin of this receptor is a man between 18 and 35 years old in good health. Some clones in this sample may be carry-over from other donors' samples. Material for sequencing was memory CD4+ T cells from PBMCs. Subset noted: CD45RA-negative fraction. CDR3 protein: CASSRPDGSALYEQYF. DNA of the CDR3: TGTGCCAGCAGCCGTCCTGACGGGAGTGCCTTATACGAGCAGTACTTC. Full variable domain (outside the CDR3, taken from reference TRBV5-4 and TRBJ2-7): ETGVTQSPTHLIKTRGQQVTLRCSSQSGHNTVSWYQQALGQGPQFIFQYYREEENGRGNFPPRFSGLQFPNYSSELNVNALELDDSALYLCASSRPDGSALYEQYFGPGTRLTVT.